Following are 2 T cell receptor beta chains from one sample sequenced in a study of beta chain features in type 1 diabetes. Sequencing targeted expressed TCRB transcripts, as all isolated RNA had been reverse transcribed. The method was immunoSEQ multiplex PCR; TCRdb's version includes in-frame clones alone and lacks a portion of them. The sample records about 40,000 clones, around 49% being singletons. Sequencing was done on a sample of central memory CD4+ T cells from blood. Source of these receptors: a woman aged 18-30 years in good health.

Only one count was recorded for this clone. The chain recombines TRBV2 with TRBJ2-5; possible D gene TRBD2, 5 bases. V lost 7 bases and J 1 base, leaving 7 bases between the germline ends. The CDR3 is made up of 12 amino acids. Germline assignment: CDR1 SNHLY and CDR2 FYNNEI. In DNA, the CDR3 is TGTGCCAGCACGGACTCCCAAGAGACCCAGTACTTC. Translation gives CASTDSQETQYF.

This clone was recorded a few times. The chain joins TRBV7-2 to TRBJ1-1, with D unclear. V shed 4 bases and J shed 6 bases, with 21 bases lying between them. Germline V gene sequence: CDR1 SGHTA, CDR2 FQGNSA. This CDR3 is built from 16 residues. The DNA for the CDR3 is TGTGCCAGCAGCTCCCTACCCCAGACTCATGGCGCTGAAGCTTTCTTT. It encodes CASSSLPQTHGAEAFF.